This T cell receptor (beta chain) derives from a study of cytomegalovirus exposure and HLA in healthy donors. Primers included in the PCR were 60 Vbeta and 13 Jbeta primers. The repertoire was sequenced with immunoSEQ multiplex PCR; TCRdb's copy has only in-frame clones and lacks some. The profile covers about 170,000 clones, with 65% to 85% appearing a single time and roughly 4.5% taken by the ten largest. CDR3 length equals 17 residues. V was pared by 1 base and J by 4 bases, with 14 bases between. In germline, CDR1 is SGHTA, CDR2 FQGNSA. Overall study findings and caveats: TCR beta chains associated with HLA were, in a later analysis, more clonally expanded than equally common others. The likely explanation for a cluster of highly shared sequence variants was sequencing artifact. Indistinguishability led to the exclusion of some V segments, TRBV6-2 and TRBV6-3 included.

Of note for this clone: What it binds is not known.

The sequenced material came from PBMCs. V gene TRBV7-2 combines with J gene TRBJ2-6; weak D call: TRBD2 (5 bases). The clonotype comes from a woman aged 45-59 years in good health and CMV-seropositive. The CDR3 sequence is CASSLETRGLGANVLTF. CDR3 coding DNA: TGTGCCAGCAGCTTAGAGACCCGGGGTCTCGGGGCCAACGTCCTGACTTTC.